The clone carrying this T cell receptor (beta chain) was seen once. This sample was included in a study of T cell changes during pregnancy in multiple sclerosis. V was trimmed by 0 bases and J by 5 bases, leaving 11 bases between them. The CDR3 spans 14 residues. The germline V gene has CDR1 SGDLS and CDR2 YYNGEE. The table came from immunoSEQ multiplex PCR; TCRdb's copy has only in-frame clones and leaves some out. Of more than 55,000 clones in the sample, 91% are singletons; the top ten hold about 3.7%. The chain uses TRBV9 and TRBJ1-2; no reliable D call. The sample consisted of peripheral blood, taken after pregnancy. The receptor was derived from a female donor in good health, enrolled as a control in a pregnancy study. Here the CDR3 reads CASSVGPPPYGYTF. The CDR3 DNA reads as TGTGCCAGCAGCGTAGGTCCCCCTCCTTATGGCTACACCTTC.